Below, 17 T cell receptor beta chains from the same sample are listed, as sequenced in a study of response to subunit inactivated influenza vaccine. Each CDR3 protein is one row after TCRdb ran MiXCR on the RT-PCR reads. The sample yields about 830,000 distinct CDR3 sequences, approximately 17% seen once. This material consisted of PBMCs from blood, taken roughly 5 days after vaccination. Every receptor here comes from a man aged 50-60 years who received an inactivated influenza vaccine.

V is TRBV10-2 and J is TRBJ1-5; D possibly corresponds to TRBD1 (6 bases). This CDR3 is built from 15 residues. Trimming left V 4 bases short and J 7 bases short, with 17 bases between. Germline V CDR1 and CDR2: WSHSY, SAAADI. For the CDR3, the DNA is TGCGCCAGCAGTGCGGGTGCGGGGGCAAGGCAGCCCCAGCATTTT. Amino acids: CASSAGAGARQPQHF.

J is TRBJ2-2 and V is TRBV5-4, with 7 bases lining up with TRBD2. V lost 2 bases to trimming and J lost 1 base; unmatched junction nucleotides: 5. Germline CDR1 SGHNT, CDR2 YYREEE (reference sequence). The CDR3 runs 16 residues. CDR3 coding DNA: TGTGCCAGCAGCTTTTTCCGCGGGGGGAACACCGGGGAGCTGTTTTTT. This translates into CASSFFRGGNTGELFF.

This clonotype was seen more than once but under ten times. The genes are TRBV5-1 and TRBJ1-3, with TRBD1 identical over 9 bases. Germline CDR1 SGHRS, CDR2 YFSETQ. This CDR3 has 14 amino acids. The V gene end was trimmed by 6 bases and the J gene end by 4 bases; junction bases not matched to a gene: 5. The chain's CDR3 is CASKQGAEGNTIYF. In nucleotides, the CDR3 is TGCGCCAGCAAACAGGGGGCTGAAGGAAACACCATATATTTT.

This clonotype has more than one count but fewer than ten. This rearrangement joins TRBV4-3 to TRBJ1-1; no reliable D call. The V end was cut by 0 bases, the J end by 8 bases, with 10 bases between. The CDR3 has 13 residues. Germline V lookup: CDR1 LGHNA, CDR2 YSLEER. CDR3 protein: CASSQDVSGEAFF. In DNA, the CDR3 is TGCGCCAGCAGCCAAGATGTGTCCGGGGAAGCTTTCTTT.

The chain has TRBV12-3 or TRBV12-4 and TRBJ1-1; the D gene is possibly TRBD1 (6 bases). V lost 4 bases and J lost 11, with 17 bases in between. The CDR3 has 13 amino acids. The CDR3 sequence: CASSSRAGTFAFF. For the CDR3, the DNA is TGTGCCAGCAGTTCAAGGGCGGGGACATTCGCTTTCTTT.

The V call is TRBV4-2, the J call TRBJ2-1; tentatively, D is TRBD1 (6 bases). This CDR3 spans 14 amino acids. Germline V lookup: CDR1 LGHNA, CDR2 YNFKEQ. The V end was cut by 0 bases, the J end by 9 bases, with 12 bases between. CDR3 sequence (DNA): TGTGCCAGCAGCCAAGATCTCTGGGGGCTTGAGCAGTTCTTC. This sequence encodes CASSQDLWGLEQFF.

The chain carries TRBV5-1 and TRBJ1-1, with D perhaps matching TRBD1 (6 bases). Germline V CDR1 and CDR2: SGHRS, YFSETQ. The CDR3 totals 14 residues. The ends were cut back, 7 bases at V and 2 bases at J, with 15 bases in the middle. CDR3 loop: CASRGGNRNTEAFF. CDR3 coding DNA: TGCGCCAGCCGCGGGGGCAATAGAAACACTGAAGCTTTCTTT.

The chain recombines TRBV4-1 with TRBJ2-2; 7 nucleotides agree with TRBD1. Trimming took 4 bases from V and 6 from J; bases not matched to a gene: 20. Per germline, CDR1 MGHRA and CDR2 YSYEKL. This CDR3 comprises 19 residues. The CDR3 DNA is TGCGCCAGCAGCCCCAGGCCCCTGAATGACAGGGCCGTCGCCGGGGAGCTGTTTTTT. Protein: CASSPRPLNDRAVAGELFF.

This clonotype has just a few counts. V gene TRBV20-1 combines with J gene TRBJ2-1; 10 nucleotides align to TRBD2. The CDR3 is 16 amino acids. V was clipped by 6 bases and J by 0 bases; unmatched bases: 8. Germline V gives CDR1 DFQATT, CDR2 SNEGSKA (reference sequence). The CDR3 DNA sequence: TGCAGTGCCCCCAATTTAGCGGGAGGCTCCTACAATGAGCAGTTCTTC. It is translated as CSAPNLAGGSYNEQFF.

This clonotype was detected ten times or more. V gene TRBV29-1 combines with J gene TRBJ2-1; 14 bases agree with TRBD2. The CDR3 is 13 amino acids. Germline CDR1 and CDR2: SQVTM and ANQGSEA. V lost 6 bases, J lost 9 bases, and 4 bases stayed unmatched. The CDR3 DNA is TGCAGCGTAGAGGGGACTAGCGGGAGTGAGCAGTTCTTC. Its translation is CSVEGTSGSEQFF.

This clonotype was observed a few times. The chain uses TRBV4-3 and TRBJ2-1; D unresolved. With 2 bases removed from V and 0 bases from J, the gap between germline ends came to 11 bases. Germline CDR1 reads LGHNA; CDR2 reads YSLEER. This CDR3 region has 16 residues. CDR3 residues: CASSQFVQSSYNEQFF. CDR3 bases: TGCGCCAGCAGCCAATTTGTCCAGAGCTCCTACAATGAGCAGTTCTTC.

This chain uses TRBV2 with TRBJ2-7; D is unresolved. Germline CDR1 and CDR2: SNHLY and FYNNEI. The V end was cut by 3 bases, the J end by 5 bases, with 11 bases between. This CDR3 is 13 amino acids long. CDR3 bases: TGTGCCAGCAGTGACGAACCCAGCCACGAGCAGTACTTC. Translation: CASSDEPSHEQYF.

The rearrangement links TRBV20-1 to TRBJ2-7; 7 bases line up with TRBD2. Germline V CDR1 and CDR2: DFQATT, SNEGSKA (reference sequence). J was trimmed by 2 bases and V by 4 bases; bases with no gene match: 11. This CDR3 contains 15 residues. The CDR3 here is CSAIGASGPTYEQYF. The CDR3 nucleotides read TGCAGTGCTATTGGGGCTAGCGGTCCTACCTACGAGCAGTACTTC.

This clonotype was counted only a few times. V is TRBV4-3 and J is TRBJ1-1; 7 nucleotides line up with TRBD1. Germline V gives CDR1 LGHNA, CDR2 YSLEER. The CDR3 is 14 amino acids. Unmatched junction bases numbered 7, after V lost 5 bases and J lost 4 bases. This chain's CDR3 is CASSEKAGGTEAFF. Written as DNA, the CDR3 is TGCGCCAGCAGCGAAAAAGCAGGGGGCACTGAAGCTTTCTTT.

The chain is built from TRBV13 and TRBJ2-7, with TRBD1 matching 10 bases. CDR1 PRHDT and CDR2 FYEKMQ come from the germline V gene (reference sequence). This CDR3 is 15 amino acids long. The junction had 11 bases not matched to a gene; V was cut back by 5 bases and J by 7 bases. The CDR3 DNA reads as TGTGCCAGCAGCCAAACCGGGACAGGGGCTCTTGAGCAGTACTTC. It is translated as CASSQTGTGALEQYF.

As for this clonotype: The junction departs from the called germline gene at one end, perhaps through a read error. This chain joins TRBV12-3 or TRBV12-4 and TRBJ2-3; D ambiguous. CDR3 length: 11 amino acids. CDR3 in DNA: TGTACCAGCAGTGTGGGTGTTACGCAGTATTTT. Its translation: CTSSVGVTQYF.

This clonotype was seen more than once but under ten times. The rearrangement uses TRBV11-2 and TRBJ1-1; 7 positions match TRBD1. Losses at the gene ends were 5 bases for V and 5 bases for J; bases not matched to a gene: 8. The CDR3 is 14 residues long. Germline V CDR1 and CDR2: SGHAT, FQNNGV. CDR3 in DNA: TGTGCCAGCAGCCTAGGGGGCAGAGTAACTGAAGCTTTCTTT. The encoded protein is CASSLGGRVTEAFF.